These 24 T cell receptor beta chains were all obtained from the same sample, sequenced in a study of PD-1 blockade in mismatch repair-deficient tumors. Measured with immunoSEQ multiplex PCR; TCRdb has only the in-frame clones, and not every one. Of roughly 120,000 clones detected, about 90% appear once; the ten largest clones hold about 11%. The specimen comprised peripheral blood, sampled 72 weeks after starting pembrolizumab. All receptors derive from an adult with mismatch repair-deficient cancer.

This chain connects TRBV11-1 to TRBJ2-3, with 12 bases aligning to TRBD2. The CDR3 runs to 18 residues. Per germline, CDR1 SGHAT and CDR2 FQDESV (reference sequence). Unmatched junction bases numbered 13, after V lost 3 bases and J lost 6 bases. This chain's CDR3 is CASSFGLAGMRVRDTQYF. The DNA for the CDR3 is TGTGCCAGCAGCTTCGGACTAGCGGGGATGAGGGTGCGGGATACGCAGTATTTT.

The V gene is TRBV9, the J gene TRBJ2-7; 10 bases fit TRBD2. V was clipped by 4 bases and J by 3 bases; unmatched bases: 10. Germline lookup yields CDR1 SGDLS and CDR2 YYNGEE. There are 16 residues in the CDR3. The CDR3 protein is CASSRGGAGGLYEQYF. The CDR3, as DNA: TGTGCCAGCAGCCGAGGGGGAGCGGGAGGGCTCTACGAGCAGTACTTC.

In DNA, the CDR3 is TGTGCCAGCAGTGAAGGATCGAACACCGGGGAGCTGTTTTTT. Amino acid sequence: CASSEGSNTGELFF. The chain carries TRBV2 and TRBJ2-2; D call uncertain. Germline V gene data show CDR1 as SNHLY and CDR2 as FYNNEI. The CDR3 runs 14 residues. Trimming took 1 base from V and 0 from J, leaving 3 bases between them.

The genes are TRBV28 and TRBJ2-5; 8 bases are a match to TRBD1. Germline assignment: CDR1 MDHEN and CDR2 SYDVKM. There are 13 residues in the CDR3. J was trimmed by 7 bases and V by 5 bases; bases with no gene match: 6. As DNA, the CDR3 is TGTGCCAGCAGTCCGAGTGACAGGGGGACCCAGTACTTC. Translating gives CASSPSDRGTQYF. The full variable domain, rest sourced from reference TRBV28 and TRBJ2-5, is DVKVTQSSRYLVKRTGEKVFLECVQDMDHENMFWYRQDPGLGLRLIYFSYDVKMKEKGDIPEGYSVSREKKERFSLILESASTNQTSMYLCASSPSDRGTQYFGPGTRLLVL.

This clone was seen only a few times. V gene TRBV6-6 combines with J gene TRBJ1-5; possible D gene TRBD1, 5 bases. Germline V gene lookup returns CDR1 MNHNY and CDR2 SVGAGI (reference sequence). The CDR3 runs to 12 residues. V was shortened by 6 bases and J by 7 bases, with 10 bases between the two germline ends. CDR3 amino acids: CASREWDQPQHF. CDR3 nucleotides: TGTGCCAGCAGGGAGTGGGACCAGCCCCAGCATTTT.

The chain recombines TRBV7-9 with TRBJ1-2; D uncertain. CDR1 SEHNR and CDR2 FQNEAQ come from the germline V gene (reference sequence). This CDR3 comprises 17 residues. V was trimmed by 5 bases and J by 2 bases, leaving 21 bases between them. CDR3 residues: CASSLNYNSLSNYGYTF. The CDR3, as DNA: TGTGCCAGCAGCCTAAACTACAACAGCCTGTCGAACTATGGCTACACCTTC.

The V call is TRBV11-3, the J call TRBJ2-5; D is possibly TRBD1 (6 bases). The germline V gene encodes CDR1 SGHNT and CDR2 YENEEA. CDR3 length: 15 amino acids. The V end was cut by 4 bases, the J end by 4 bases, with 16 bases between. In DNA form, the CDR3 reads TGTGCCAGCAGCTCCTCAGGGCAGGGGCCAGAGACCCAGTACTTC. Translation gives CASSSSGQGPETQYF.

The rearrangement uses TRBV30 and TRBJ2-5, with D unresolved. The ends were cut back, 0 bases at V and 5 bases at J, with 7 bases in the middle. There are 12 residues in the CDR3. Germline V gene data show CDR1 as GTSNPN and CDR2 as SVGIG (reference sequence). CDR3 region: CAWSVGEETQYF. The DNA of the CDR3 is TGTGCCTGGAGTGTTGGAGAGGAGACCCAGTACTTC.

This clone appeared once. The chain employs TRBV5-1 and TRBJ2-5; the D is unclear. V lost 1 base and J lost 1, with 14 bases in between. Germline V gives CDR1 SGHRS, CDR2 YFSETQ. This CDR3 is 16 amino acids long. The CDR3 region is CASSLKFSMGQETQYF. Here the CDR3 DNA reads TGCGCCAGCAGCTTGAAGTTCAGTATGGGCCAAGAGACCCAGTACTTC.

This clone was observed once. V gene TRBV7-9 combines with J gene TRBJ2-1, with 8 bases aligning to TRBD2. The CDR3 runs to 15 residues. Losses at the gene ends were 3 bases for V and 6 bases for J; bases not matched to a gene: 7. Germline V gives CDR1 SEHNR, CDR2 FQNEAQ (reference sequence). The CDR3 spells CASSFREGLINEQFF. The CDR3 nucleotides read TGTGCCAGCAGCTTTCGGGAGGGCCTAATCAATGAGCAGTTCTTC.

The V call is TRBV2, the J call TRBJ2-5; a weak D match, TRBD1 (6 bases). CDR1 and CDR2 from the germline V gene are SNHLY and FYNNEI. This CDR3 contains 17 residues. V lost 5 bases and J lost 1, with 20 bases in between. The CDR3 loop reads CASSPYRVRSLQETQYF. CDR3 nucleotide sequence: TGTGCCAGCAGTCCTTACAGGGTCCGGTCACTCCAAGAGACCCAGTACTTC.

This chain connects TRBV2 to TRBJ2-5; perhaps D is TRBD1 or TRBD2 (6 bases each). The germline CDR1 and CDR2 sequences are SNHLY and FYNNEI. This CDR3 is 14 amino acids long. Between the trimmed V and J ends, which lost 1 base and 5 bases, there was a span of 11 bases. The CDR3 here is CASSEGTGRETQYF. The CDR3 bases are TGTGCCAGCAGTGAAGGTACAGGGAGGGAGACCCAGTACTTC.

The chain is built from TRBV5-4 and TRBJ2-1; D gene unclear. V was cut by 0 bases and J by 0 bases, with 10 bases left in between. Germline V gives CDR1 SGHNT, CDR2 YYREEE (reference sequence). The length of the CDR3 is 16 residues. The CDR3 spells CASSLVTELSYNEQFF. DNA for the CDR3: TGTGCCAGCAGCTTGGTTACGGAACTCTCCTACAATGAGCAGTTCTTC.

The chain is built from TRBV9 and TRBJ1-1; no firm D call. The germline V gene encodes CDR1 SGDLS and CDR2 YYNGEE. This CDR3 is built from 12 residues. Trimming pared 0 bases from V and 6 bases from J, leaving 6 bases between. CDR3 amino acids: CASSVGTAEAFF. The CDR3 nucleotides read TGTGCCAGCAGCGTAGGCACGGCTGAAGCTTTCTTT.

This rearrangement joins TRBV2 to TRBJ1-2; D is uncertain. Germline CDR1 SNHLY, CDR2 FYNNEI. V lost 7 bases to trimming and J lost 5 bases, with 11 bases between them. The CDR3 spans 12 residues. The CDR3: CASTITAYGYTF. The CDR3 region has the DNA TGTGCCAGCACTATTACAGCGTATGGCTACACCTTC. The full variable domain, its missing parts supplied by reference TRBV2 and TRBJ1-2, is EPEVTQTPSHQVTQMGQEVILRCVPISNHLYFYWYRQILGQKVEFLVSFYNNEISEKSEIFDDQFSVERPDGSNFTLKIRSTKLEDSAMYFCASTITAYGYTFGSGTRLTVV.

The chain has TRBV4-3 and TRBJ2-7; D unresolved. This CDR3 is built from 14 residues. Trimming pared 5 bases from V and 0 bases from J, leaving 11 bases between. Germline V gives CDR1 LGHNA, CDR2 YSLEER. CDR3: CASSGGLSSYEQYF. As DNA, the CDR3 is TGCGCCAGCAGCGGCGGCCTTAGCTCCTACGAGCAGTACTTC.

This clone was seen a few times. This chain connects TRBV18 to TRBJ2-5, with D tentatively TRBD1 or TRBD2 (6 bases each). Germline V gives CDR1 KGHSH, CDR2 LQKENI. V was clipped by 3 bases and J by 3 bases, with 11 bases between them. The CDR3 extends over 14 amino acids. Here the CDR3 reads CASSPRRGEETQYF. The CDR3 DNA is TGTGCCAGCTCACCGCGAAGGGGGGAAGAGACCCAGTACTTC.

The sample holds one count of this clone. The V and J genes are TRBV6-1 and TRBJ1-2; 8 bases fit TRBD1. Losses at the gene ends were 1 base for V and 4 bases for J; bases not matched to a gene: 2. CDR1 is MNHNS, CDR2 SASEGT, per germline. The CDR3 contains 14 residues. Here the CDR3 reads CASSEGTGIYGYTF. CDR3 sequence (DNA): TGTGCCAGCAGTGAAGGGACAGGGATCTATGGCTACACCTTC.

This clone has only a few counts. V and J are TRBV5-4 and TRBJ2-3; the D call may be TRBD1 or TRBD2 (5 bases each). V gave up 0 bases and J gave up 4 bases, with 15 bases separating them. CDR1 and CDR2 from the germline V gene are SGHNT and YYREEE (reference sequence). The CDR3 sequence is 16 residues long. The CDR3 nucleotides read TGTGCCAGCAGCTTGGAGGGACCCTCTGGTGCAGATACGCAGTATTTT. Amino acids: CASSLEGPSGADTQYF.

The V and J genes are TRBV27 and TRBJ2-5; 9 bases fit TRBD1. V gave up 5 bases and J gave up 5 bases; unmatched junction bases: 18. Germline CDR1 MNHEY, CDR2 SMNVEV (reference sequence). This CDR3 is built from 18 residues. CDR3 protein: CASSANWGGTGSFETQYF. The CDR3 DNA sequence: TGTGCCAGCAGTGCTAACTGGGGCGGGACAGGGTCTTTCGAGACCCAGTACTTC.

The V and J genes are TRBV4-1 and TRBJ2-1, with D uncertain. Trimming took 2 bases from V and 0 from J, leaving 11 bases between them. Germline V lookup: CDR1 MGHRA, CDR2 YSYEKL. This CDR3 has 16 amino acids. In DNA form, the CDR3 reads TGCGCCAGCAGCCAATCCCCACTGAGCTCCTACAATGAGCAGTTCTTC. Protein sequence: CASSQSPLSSYNEQFF.

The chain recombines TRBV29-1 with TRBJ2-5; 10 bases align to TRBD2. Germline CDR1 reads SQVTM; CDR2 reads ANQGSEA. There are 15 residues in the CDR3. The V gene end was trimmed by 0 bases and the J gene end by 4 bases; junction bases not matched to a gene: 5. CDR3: CSVEDRGLASETQYF. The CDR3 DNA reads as TGCAGCGTTGAAGATCGGGGACTAGCGTCAGAGACCCAGTACTTC.

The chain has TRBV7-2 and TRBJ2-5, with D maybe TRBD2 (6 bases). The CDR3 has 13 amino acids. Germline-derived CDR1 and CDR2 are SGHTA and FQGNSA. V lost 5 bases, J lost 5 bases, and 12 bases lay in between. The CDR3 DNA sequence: TGTGCCAGCAGCCCCGCGGGGCGGGAGACCCAGTACTTC. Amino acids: CASSPAGRETQYF.

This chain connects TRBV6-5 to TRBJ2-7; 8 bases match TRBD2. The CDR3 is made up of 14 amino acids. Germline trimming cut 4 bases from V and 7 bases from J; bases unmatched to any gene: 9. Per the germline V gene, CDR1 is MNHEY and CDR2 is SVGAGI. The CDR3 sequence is CASSLAGPGGEQYF. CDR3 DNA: TGTGCCAGCAGTTTAGCGGGACCGGGGGGGGAGCAGTACTTC.